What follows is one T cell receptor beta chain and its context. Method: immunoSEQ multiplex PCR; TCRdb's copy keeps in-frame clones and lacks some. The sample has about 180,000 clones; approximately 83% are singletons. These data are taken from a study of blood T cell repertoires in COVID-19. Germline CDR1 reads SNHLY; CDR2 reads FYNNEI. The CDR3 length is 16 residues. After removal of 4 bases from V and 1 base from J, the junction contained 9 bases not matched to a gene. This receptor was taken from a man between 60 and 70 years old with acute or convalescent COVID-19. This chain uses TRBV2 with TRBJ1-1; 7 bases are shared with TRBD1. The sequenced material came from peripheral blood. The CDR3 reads CASSVETGAENTEAFF. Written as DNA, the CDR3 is TGTGCCAGCAGTGTCGAAACAGGGGCCGAGAACACTGAAGCTTTCTTT.